What follows is one T cell receptor (beta chain) and its context. Its antigen is as yet unknown. A junction end diverges from the germline sequence, so it may reflect a read error. This sample was included in a study of T cell responses to AZD1222 COVID-19 vaccine. The CDR3 is 12 amino acids. Germline assignment: CDR1 SGHDT and CDR2 YYEEEE. Produced via immunoSEQ multiplex PCR; TCRdb's table is partial and in-frame only. The top ten clones hold roughly 12% of a sample with about 140,000 clones, around 92% of them seen once. General study findings and limits: Spike-specific TCR depth and breadth grew after two AZD1222 doses. As reported, nearly half of all spike-specific TCRs target variant regions that are unmutated. Only a handful of people who got AZD1222 tested seropositive at baseline.

The sample consisted of peripheral blood, taken after recovery from COVID-19. The chain uses TRBV5-6 and TRBJ1-4; 11 bases line up with TRBD1. This clonotype originated in an adult who had recovered from COVID-19. The CDR3 is CASSSWGQGGDF. The DNA of the CDR3 is TGTGCCAGCAGCTCGTGGGGACAGGGGGGCGATTTT.